This T cell receptor (beta chain) stems from a study of human T cells and chemical hapten exposure. TCRdb analysed the RACE reads with MiXCR anew, one entry per CDR3 protein. The sample lists some 43,000 distinct CDR3 sequences; 3% to 4% were seen once. This clonotype was observed at least ten times. Its specificity is not known. Trimming removed 4 bases from V and 0 bases from J, with 10 bases in between. The CDR3 has 15 amino acids. CDR1 SEHNR and CDR2 FQNEAQ come from the germline V gene (reference sequence). Study-level findings and limits: Clustering by CDR3 similarity yielded significantly more large clusters from expanded TCRs than controls. Among TCRs, those above 1 in 1000 frequency were unaffected by DPC sensitization. Expanded TCR counts at PT1 were positively correlated with the patch test score.

Documented time point: patch test 1, 2 weeks after DPC sensitization. Treatment specified: therapeutic diphenylcyclopropenone sensitization with weekly scalp DPC. Total RNA was isolated from whole blood that had not been fractionated. Material: whole blood, obtained in connection with sensitization to the hapten diphenylcyclopropenone (DPC). This chain connects TRBV7-9 to TRBJ2-1; the D gene is possibly TRBD1 (6 bases). The sequence derives from a man aged 45-65 years with alopecia areata. Some clones in this sample may be carry-over from other donors' samples. As DNA, the CDR3 is TGTGCCAGCAGCTCACAGGGCAACTCCTACAATGAGCAGTTCTTC. It specifies CASSSQGNSYNEQFF.